These T cell receptor beta chains were read from a single sample in a study of OX40 agonist ivuxolimab in advanced cancers. The assay was immunoSEQ multiplex PCR, and TCRdb's table has in-frame clones only and misses some. The table has around 18,000 clones, roughly four fifths seen once. The sequenced sample was CD4+ or CD8+ T cells sorted from blood, obtained in a trial of the OX40 agonist ivuxolimab. The source is an adult with an advanced solid tumor such as melanoma, head and neck, liver or kidney cancer. Both conserved end residues are trimmed from each CDR3. Fields, in order: J gene, V gene, CDR3 protein.

TRBJ2-2 TRBV27 ARRGREGPGELF
TRBJ2-7 TRBV11-3 ASSLAGAYEQY
TRBJ2-5 TRBV9 ASSVWGETQY
TRBJ1-2 TRBV5-1 ASSLQGEDGYT
TRBJ2-3 TRBV6-5 ASSPGGTDTQY
TRBJ1-4 TRBV6-5 ASTSDSLGEKLF
TRBJ2-1 TRBV9 ASSGQGAQEQF
TRBJ1-2 TRBV18 ASSPLRGGEGYT
TRBJ2-7 TRBV6-6 ASSRGPDYEQY
TRBJ2-7 TRBV6-1 ASRRTGVAFGQY
TRBJ1-5 TRBV2 ASRQGTQPQH
TRBJ1-1 TRBV7-8 ASSLGVWGGTEAF
TRBJ2-7 TRBV7-8 ASSPYSSYEQY
TRBJ2-2 TRBV19 ASSIGLSNTGELF
TRBJ1-3 TRBV6-6 ASTLLRRESGNTIY
TRBJ1-1 TRBV7-6 ASSSRNTEAF